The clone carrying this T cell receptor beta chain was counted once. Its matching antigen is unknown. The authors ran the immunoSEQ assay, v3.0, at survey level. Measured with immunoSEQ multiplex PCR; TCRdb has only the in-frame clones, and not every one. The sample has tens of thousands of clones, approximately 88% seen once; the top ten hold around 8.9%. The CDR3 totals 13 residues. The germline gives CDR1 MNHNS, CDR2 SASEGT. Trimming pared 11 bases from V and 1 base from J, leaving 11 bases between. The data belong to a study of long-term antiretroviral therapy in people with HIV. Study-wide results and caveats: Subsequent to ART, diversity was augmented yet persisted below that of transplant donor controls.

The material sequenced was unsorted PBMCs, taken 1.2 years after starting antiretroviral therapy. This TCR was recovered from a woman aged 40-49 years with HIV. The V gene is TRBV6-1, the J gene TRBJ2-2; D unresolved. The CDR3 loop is CASAVWNTGELFF. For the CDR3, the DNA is TGTGCCTCCGCGGTATGGAACACCGGGGAGCTGTTTTTT.